This entry lists 15 T cell receptor beta chains sequenced from one sample in a study of beta chain features in type 1 diabetes. General study findings and limits: Significant though moderate, a shortening of TCRB CDR3s appeared in all four CD4+ subsets of Type 1 diabetes patients.

Their specific antigens are unknown. Sequenced material consisted of expressed TCRB transcripts (all of the isolated RNA was reverse transcribed). Assay used: immunoSEQ multiplex PCR; TCRdb lists only in-frame clones, some missing. Here the sample spans 600,000 to 700,000 clones, about an eighth being singletons. Sequenced sample: naive CD4+ T cells from blood. Receptors originate from a man aged 25 to 45 with type 1 diabetes.

On this clone itself: Other DNA variants within this sample encode the same CDR3. The chain carries TRBV6-5 and TRBJ2-7; 12 positions agree with TRBD2. Germline loops: CDR1 MNHEY, CDR2 SVGAGI. Unmatched junction bases numbered 1, after V lost 0 bases and J lost 4 bases. This CDR3 spans 15 amino acids. CDR3 sequence: CASSYSTSGGYEQYF. CDR3 sequence (DNA): TGTGCCAGCAGTTACTCGACTAGCGGGGGTTACGAGCAGTACTTC.

V usage is TRBV18 and J usage is TRBJ1-1; D might be TRBD1 (5 bases). The CDR3 has 16 residues. The V gene lost 0 bases and the J gene lost 1 base, with 12 bases spanning the gap. The germline gives CDR1 KGHSH, CDR2 LQKENI. CDR3 coding DNA: TGTGCCAGCTCACCACCTAACCAGGGAGCGAACACTGAAGCTTTCTTT. Translated, it gives CASSPPNQGANTEAFF.

This clone was counted only a few times. The gene calls are TRBV19 and TRBJ2-7; the D gene could be TRBD1 or TRBD2 (5 bases each). The CDR3 has 16 residues. CDR1 is LNHDA and CDR2 is SQIVND in the germline V gene (reference sequence). V gave up 6 bases and J gave up 2 bases, with 20 bases separating them. The CDR3: CASSHRWVGAAYEQYF. The CDR3 DNA sequence: TGTGCCAGTAGCCATCGATGGGTCGGGGCCGCCTACGAGCAGTACTTC.

This clone has only a few counts. The chain couples TRBV9 to TRBJ1-1, with unresolved D. V lost 2 bases and J 8 bases, leaving 13 bases between the germline ends. The CDR3 length is 13 residues. The germline V gene encodes CDR1 SGDLS and CDR2 YYNGEE. CDR3 protein: CASSVREGREAFF. The CDR3 nucleotides read TGTGCCAGCAGCGTTCGGGAGGGCAGGGAAGCTTTCTTT. The whole variable domain, filled in from reference TRBV9 and TRBJ1-1, reads DSGVTQTPKHLITATGQRVTLRCSPRSGDLSVYWYQQSLDQGLQFLIQYYNGEERAKGNILERFSAQQFPDLHSELNLSSLELGDSALYFCASSVREGREAFFGQGTRLTVV.

This clone has just a few counts. The V and J genes are TRBV6-6 and TRBJ2-5, with D unclear. The CDR3 is 15 amino acids. Germline V lookup: CDR1 MNHNY, CDR2 SVGAGI (reference sequence). V lost 0 bases and J 8 bases, leaving 16 bases between the germline ends. The CDR3 loop is CASSYSTTPIATQYF. The CDR3 DNA reads TGTGCCAGCAGTTACTCTACCACTCCGATAGCAACCCAGTACTTC.

The sample holds a few counts of this clone. The chain carries TRBV4-2 and TRBJ1-2, with D tentatively TRBD1 (6 bases). The CDR3 sequence is 15 residues long. From germline, CDR1 is LGHNA and CDR2 YNFKEQ. Trimming removed 2 bases from V and 1 base from J, with 11 bases in between. CDR3 DNA: TGTGCCAGCAGCCAAACGGGACACCTTAACTATGGCTACACCTTC. This translates into CASSQTGHLNYGYTF.

This clone appeared a few times. V and J are TRBV14 and TRBJ2-3; a possible D gene is TRBD2 (5 bases). Germline CDR1 is SGHDN and CDR2 is FVKESK. The CDR3 totals 16 residues. Trimming took off 0 bases at V and 1 base at J, with 11 bases between the two ends. CDR3 loop: CASSQDRGSGTDTQYF. CDR3 nucleotide sequence: TGTGCCAGCAGCCAAGATCGGGGTAGCGGCACAGATACGCAGTATTTT.

The CDR3 DNA is TGTGCCAGCCAACAGGGGAACTCCTATAATTCACCCCTCCACTTT. Its protein is CASQQGNSYNSPLHF. The rearrangement uses TRBV6-6 and TRBJ1-6; 7 bases fit TRBD1. V lost 8 bases, J lost 0 bases, and 4 bases stayed unmatched. CDR1 is MNHNY, CDR2 SVGAGI, per germline (reference sequence). This CDR3 spans 15 amino acids.

V gene TRBV9 combines with J gene TRBJ2-4; D call uncertain. The CDR3 runs to 15 residues. Between the trimmed V and J ends, which lost 0 bases and 0 bases, there was a span of 7 bases. Germline CDR1 SGDLS, CDR2 YYNGEE. CDR3 amino acids: CASSVGLLAKNIQYF. For the CDR3, the DNA is TGTGCCAGCAGCGTAGGTCTGTTAGCCAAAAACATTCAGTACTTC.

The rearrangement uses TRBV29-1 and TRBJ1-2, with D tentatively TRBD1 (6 bases). The germline gives CDR1 SQVTM, CDR2 ANQGSEA. CDR3 length: 13 amino acids. Between the trimmed V and J ends, which lost 6 bases and 2 bases, there was a span of 13 bases. The CDR3 nucleotides read TGCAGCGTACGCCACAGGGAAAACTATGGCTACACCTTC. Its protein is CSVRHRENYGYTF.

Points on this clone: At one boundary the junction diverges from the germline segment, which might be a read error. The rearrangement joins TRBV9 to TRBJ2-3; 8 bases match TRBD1. CDR1 is SGDLS and CDR2 is YYNGEE in the germline V gene. The length of the CDR3 is 12 residues. Written as DNA, the CDR3 is TGTGCCAGCAGCGACCGGGACAGGAGCCTTTGTTTT. Translated, it gives CASSDRDRSLCF.

This clone was observed a few times. The genes are TRBV28 and TRBJ1-5, with 9 bases fitting TRBD1. The V gene's germline CDR1 is MDHEN and CDR2 SYDVKM. The V gene end was trimmed by 4 bases and the J gene end by 4 bases; junction bases not matched to a gene: 5. This CDR3 comprises 15 residues. CDR3 bases: TGTGCCAGCAGTTCGCCCGGGACAGGGAATCAGCCCCAGCATTTT. Its protein is CASSSPGTGNQPQHF.

The rearrangement joins TRBV10-3 to TRBJ2-7; tentatively, D is TRBD1 (5 bases). The CDR3 runs to 15 residues. V lost 0 bases to trimming and J lost 5 bases, with 14 bases between them. Per the germline V gene, CDR1 is ENHRY and CDR2 is SYGVKD. CDR3 loop: CAISESNGRVDEQYF. The CDR3 DNA reads TGTGCCATCAGTGAGTCTAACGGCAGGGTCGACGAGCAGTACTTC.

This clone appeared a few times. The chain employs TRBV7-2 and TRBJ2-5, with a possible D match to TRBD1 (6 bases). V was trimmed by 7 bases and J by 7 bases, leaving 16 bases between them. Germline CDR1 SGHTA, CDR2 FQGNSA. CDR3 length equals 13 residues. The CDR3 protein is CASNYRDKGTQYF. The DNA for the CDR3 is TGTGCCAGCAACTACCGGGACAAAGGGACCCAGTACTTC.

This clone was seen a few times. The chain couples TRBV7-9 to TRBJ2-4; 9 bases align to TRBD1. With 5 bases clipped from V and 6 bases from J, the junction kept 17 bases outside the gene matches. Germline lookup yields CDR1 SEHNR and CDR2 FQNEAQ (reference sequence). CDR3 size: 18 residues. The CDR3 sequence is CASSRWGQGTLLGNIQYF. The CDR3 nucleotides read TGTGCCAGCAGCCGCTGGGGACAGGGTACCCTTTTGGGAAACATTCAGTACTTC.